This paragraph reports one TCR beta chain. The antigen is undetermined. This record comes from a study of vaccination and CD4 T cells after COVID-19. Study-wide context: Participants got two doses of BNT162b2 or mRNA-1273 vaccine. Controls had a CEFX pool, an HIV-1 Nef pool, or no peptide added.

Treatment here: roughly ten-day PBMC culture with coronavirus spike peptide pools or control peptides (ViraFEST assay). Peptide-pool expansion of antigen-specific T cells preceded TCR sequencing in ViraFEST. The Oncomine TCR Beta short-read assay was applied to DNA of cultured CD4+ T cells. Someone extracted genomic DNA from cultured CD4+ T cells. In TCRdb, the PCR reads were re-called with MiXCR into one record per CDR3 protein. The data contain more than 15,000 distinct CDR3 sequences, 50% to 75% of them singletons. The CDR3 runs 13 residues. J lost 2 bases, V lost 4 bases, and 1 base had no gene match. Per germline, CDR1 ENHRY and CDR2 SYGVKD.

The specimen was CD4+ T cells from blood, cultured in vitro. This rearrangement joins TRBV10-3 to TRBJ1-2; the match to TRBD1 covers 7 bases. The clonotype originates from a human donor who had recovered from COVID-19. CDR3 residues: CAISAGQNYGYTF. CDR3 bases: TGTGCCATCAGTGCGGGACAGAACTATGGCTACACCTTC.